Described below is a single TCR beta chain sequence and its context. Its cognate antigen is unknown. The data derive from a study of T-cell memory formation after mild COVID-19. Study details: TCR clusters were mostly confined to one donor each.

TCRdb used MiXCR to reprocess the 5' RACE reads, holding one entry per CDR3 protein. The repertoire holds 140,000 to 150,000 distinct CDR3 sequences, with approximately 26% as singletons. V was clipped by 0 bases and J by 0 bases, with 12 bases between them. The germline CDR1 and CDR2 sequences are LGHNA and YSLEER. This CDR3 region has 18 residues. Regarding the study as a whole: The CD4+ clones that contracted clustered mainly within CM and EM, and the CD8+ clones concentrated in EMRA. From day 15 to 85, contracting clones were balanced between CD4 and CD8, whereas later expanders leaned toward CD4+.

V gene TRBV4-3 combines with J gene TRBJ2-6, with D unresolved. The receptor was isolated from an adult woman who had mild COVID-19 (a few samples of this study predate the infection). Cell type and time point are not known. Input material: PBMCs or a T cell subset sorted from them (not recorded which). CDR3 loop: CASSQDRLRASGANVLTF. CDR3 DNA: TGCGCCAGCAGCCAAGATCGGCTCAGAGCCTCTGGGGCCAACGTCCTGACTTTC.